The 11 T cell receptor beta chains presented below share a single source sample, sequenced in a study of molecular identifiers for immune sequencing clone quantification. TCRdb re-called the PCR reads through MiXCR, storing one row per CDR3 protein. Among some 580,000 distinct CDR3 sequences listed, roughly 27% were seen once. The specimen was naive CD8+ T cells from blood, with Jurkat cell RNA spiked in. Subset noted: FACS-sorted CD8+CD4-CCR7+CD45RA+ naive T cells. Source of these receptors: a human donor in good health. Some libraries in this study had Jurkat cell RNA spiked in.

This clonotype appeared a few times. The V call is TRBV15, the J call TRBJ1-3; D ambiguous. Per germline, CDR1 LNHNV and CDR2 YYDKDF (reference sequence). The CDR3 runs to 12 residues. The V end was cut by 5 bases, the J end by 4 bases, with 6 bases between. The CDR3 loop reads CATSGPGNTIYF. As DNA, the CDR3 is TGTGCCACCAGCGGACCGGGAAACACCATATATTTT.

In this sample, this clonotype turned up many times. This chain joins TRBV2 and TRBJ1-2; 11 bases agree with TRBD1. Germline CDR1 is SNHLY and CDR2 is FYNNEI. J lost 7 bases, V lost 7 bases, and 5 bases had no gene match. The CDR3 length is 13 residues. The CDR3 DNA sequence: TGTGCCAGCACCGGACAGGGGGCGCCTGGCTACACCTTC. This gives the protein CASTGQGAPGYTF. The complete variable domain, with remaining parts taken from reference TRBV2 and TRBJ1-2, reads EPEVTQTPSHQVTQMGQEVILRCVPISNHLYFYWYRQILGQKVEFLVSFYNNEISEKSEIFDDQFSVERPDGSNFTLKIRSTKLEDSAMYFCASTGQGAPGYTFGSGTRLTVV.

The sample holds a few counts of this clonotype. The DNA for the CDR3 is TGCGCCAGCAGCCGACCCGACGAGACCCAGTACTTC. Protein product: CASSRPDETQYF. The V gene is TRBV4-1, the J gene TRBJ2-5; no clear D. CDR1 and CDR2 from the germline V gene are MGHRA and YSYEKL. The CDR3 length is 12 residues. The germline V and J ends were trimmed by 4 bases and 5 bases, with 8 bases remaining between them.

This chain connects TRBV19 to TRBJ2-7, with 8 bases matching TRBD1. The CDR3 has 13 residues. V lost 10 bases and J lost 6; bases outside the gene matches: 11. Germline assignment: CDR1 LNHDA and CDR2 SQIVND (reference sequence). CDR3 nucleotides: TGTGCCACCGAGGGACAGGTCGCCTCCGAGCAGTACTTC. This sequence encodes CATEGQVASEQYF.

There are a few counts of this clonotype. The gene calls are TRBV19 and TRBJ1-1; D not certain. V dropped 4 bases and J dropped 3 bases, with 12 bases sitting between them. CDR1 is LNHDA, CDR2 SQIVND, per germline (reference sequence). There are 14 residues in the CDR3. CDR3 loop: CASSNPPGYTEAFF. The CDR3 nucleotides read TGTGCCAGTAGTAACCCCCCAGGTTACACTGAAGCTTTCTTT.

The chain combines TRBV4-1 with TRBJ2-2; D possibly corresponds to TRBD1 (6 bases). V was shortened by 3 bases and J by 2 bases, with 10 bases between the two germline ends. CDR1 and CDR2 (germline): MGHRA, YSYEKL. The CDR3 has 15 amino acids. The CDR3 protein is CASSQRDINTGELFF. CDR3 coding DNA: TGCGCCAGCAGCCAGAGGGACATCAACACCGGGGAGCTGTTTTTT.

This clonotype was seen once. The chain's CDR3 is CASSWADTEAFF. DNA for the CDR3: TGTGCCAGCAGTTGGGCAGACACTGAAGCTTTCTTT. This chain joins TRBV2 and TRBJ1-1; D is undetermined. Germline CDR1 is SNHLY and CDR2 is FYNNEI. This CDR3 region has 12 residues. With 5 bases removed from V and 3 bases from J, the gap between germline ends came to 7 bases.

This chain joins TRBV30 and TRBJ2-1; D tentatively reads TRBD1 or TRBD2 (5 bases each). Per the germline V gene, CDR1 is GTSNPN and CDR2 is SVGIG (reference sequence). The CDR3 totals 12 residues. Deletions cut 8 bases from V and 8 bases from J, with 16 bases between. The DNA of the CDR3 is TGTGCCCTGGGACCGTCTACCCATGAGCAGTTCTTC. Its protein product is CALGPSTHEQFF. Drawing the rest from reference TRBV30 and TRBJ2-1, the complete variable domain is SQTIHQWPATLVQPVGSPLSLECTVEGTSNPNLYWYRQAAGRGLQLLFYSVGIGQISSEVPQNLSASRPQDRQFILSSKKLLLSDSGFYLCALGPSTHEQFFGPGTRLTVL.

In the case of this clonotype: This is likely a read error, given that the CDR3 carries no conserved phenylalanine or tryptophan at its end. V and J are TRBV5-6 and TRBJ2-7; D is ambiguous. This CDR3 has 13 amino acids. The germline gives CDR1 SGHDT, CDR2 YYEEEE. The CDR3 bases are TGTGCCGGCAGCCTCGCAGGTTCCCACGAGCAGTACCTC. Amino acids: CAGSLAGSHEQYL.

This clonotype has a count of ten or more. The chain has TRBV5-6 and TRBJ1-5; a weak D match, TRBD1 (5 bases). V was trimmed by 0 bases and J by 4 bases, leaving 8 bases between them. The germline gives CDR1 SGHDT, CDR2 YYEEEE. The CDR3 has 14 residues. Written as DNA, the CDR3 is TGTGCCAGCAGCTTGGAGGGGTGGAATCAGCCCCAGCATTTT. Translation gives CASSLEGWNQPQHF.

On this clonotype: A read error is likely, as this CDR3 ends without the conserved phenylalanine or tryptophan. The CDR3, as DNA: TGTGCCAGCCGGCCGGGGACAGGGGATTATCCTAGGAACACTGAAGCTTTCCTT. This encodes CASRPGTGDYPRNTEAFL. The V gene is TRBV27, the J gene TRBJ1-1, with 10 bases fitting TRBD1. Germline V gene lookup returns CDR1 MNHEY and CDR2 SMNVEV (reference sequence). V lost 8 bases to trimming and J lost 1 base; unmatched junction nucleotides: 16. The CDR3 sequence is 18 residues long.